Sequencing of this T cell receptor (beta chain) was carried out in a study of T cell repertoires in cytomegalovirus infection (dated by TCRdb to about 2019). Regarding the research as a whole: Recently identified HLA-C-restricted CMV epitopes, whose presentation resists viral immunomodulation, were targeted by peptide stimulations together with well-studied HLA-B-restricted epitopes. Donor HLA type was relevant to the analysis, because carriage of CMV infection together with the matching HLA type was indicated by public TCR beta signatures.

This specimen's treatment or condition label, interpreted: in vitro stimulation with specific CMV peptide epitopes to enrich CMV-specific T cells. A note on this clonotype: Its binding antigen is unknown. Base qualities were left out, and no much larger clone turns up one base away.

Taken from cysteine to phenylalanine, the CDR3 has 20 residues. Kept here is only the CDR3 DNA, which spans 60 bases and is read in frame from base 1. From a lookup of the germline V gene, CDR1 and CDR2 are SQVTM and ANQGSEA. V is pruned by 1 base and J by 3 bases, leaving 14 bases of the junction without a gene match. Findings and caveats that apply to the study as a whole: The ex vivo response was dominated by HLA-C-restricted CMV-specific TCR beta clonotypes, and the single most frequent clonotype in two of eight donors was supplied by these HLA-C-restricted clonotypes. Cumulative frequency of public TCR beta family members discriminated carriers of CMV infection plus the relevant HLA type in this cohort and an independent approximately 350-donor cohort.

Sequencer: Illumina HiSeq 1500. TCRdb reprocessed the public reads (quality trimming at Q25 with fastp, clone calling with MiXCR) and kept in-frame beta chains. One record per CDR3 amino acid sequence lists the most common genes and DNA. Here the sample has more than 45,000 distinct CDR3 sequences; about 18% occur a single time. The top ten hold around 60% of the sample. The input for sequencing was CD8+ T cells from cultured PBMCs, taken from culture after CMV antigen stimulation. The source is a human donor in good health (CMV status not recorded). Some clones in this sample may be carry-over from other donors' samples. This chain is built from TRBV29-1 and TRBJ2-1; 14 bases in the middle match TRBD2. In nucleotides, the sequence is TGCAGCGTTGAAGGGCTTCGCGAGACTAGCGGGAGGGCCAGCTACAATGAGCAGTTCTTC. Its product reads: CSVEGLRETSGRASYNEQFF.